Below are 30 T cell receptor beta chains sequenced from a single sample in a study of glioma-infiltrating T cells after dendritic cell vaccination (TCRdb year 2016). The library came from the immunoSEQ multiplex PCR assay. As stored in TCRdb, this immuneACCESS dataset retains in-frame rearrangements with V and J assigned. A fraction of the clones does not appear; measured against another copy, unresolved V genes explain less than half of the discrepancy, and the remainder lacks a known reason. Within this sample are roughly 100,000 clones, with roughly 90% of them counted one time only. Roughly 2.8% of the sample lies in the top ten. In the paper's terms, the time point label means: after dendritic cell vaccination, including at tumor progression/relapse. The input for sequencing was blood, taken after dendritic cell vaccination. The source is a human donor with glioblastoma.

This clone was detected once. V usage is TRBV5-4 and J usage is TRBJ2-1; weak D call: TRBD1 (7 bases). Per germline, CDR1 SGHNT and CDR2 YYREEE (reference sequence). Trimming took off 4 bases at V and 4 bases at J, with 15 bases between the two ends. CDR3 length: 15 residues. The CDR3 is CASSTRRDRYNEQFF. The CDR3 coding sequence is TGTGCCAGCAGCACCCGGCGGGACAGATACAATGAGCAGTTCTTC.

This clone was detected only a few times. The CDR3 loop reads CASSREMVAGPGELFF. The CDR3 DNA follows: TGTGCCAGCAGTCGGGAGATGGTAGCGGGGCCCGGGGAGCTGTTTTTT. This chain joins TRBV7-3 and TRBJ2-2, with TRBD2 matching 8 bases. CDR1 SGHTA and CDR2 FQGTGA come from the germline V gene. V dropped 6 bases and J dropped 6; count of bases not matched to a gene: 12. CDR3 length: 16 residues.

The chain couples TRBV18 to TRBJ1-1; D unresolved. The germline CDR1 and CDR2 sequences are KGHSH and LQKENI. There are 13 residues in the CDR3. V lost 6 bases to trimming and J lost 5 bases, with 13 bases between them. This CDR3 is CASSRGRVTEAFF. In DNA form, the CDR3 reads TGTGCCAGCTCCAGAGGGCGGGTTACTGAAGCTTTCTTT.

V is TRBV11-2 and J is TRBJ1-2, with 8 bases identical to TRBD1. The junction had 4 bases not matched to a gene; V was cut back by 5 bases and J by 8 bases. CDR1 SGHAT and CDR2 FQNNGV come from the germline V gene. The CDR3 sequence is 12 residues long. CDR3 sequence (DNA): TGTGCCAGCAGCCACGACAGGGGCGGCTACACCTTC. Protein sequence: CASSHDRGGYTF.

The V call is TRBV7-8, the J call TRBJ2-1; 16 nucleotides match TRBD2. This CDR3 is 18 amino acids long. V shed 5 bases and J 5 bases; nucleotides not matched to a gene: 9. Looked up from germline, CDR1 is SGHVS and CDR2 is FQNEAQ. CDR3 region: CASSPGLAGGRRNNEQFF. The CDR3 DNA reads as TGTGCCAGCAGCCCGGGACTAGCGGGAGGGAGAAGGAACAATGAGCAGTTCTTC.

The chain uses TRBV7-8 and TRBJ2-1; 7 positions agree with TRBD1. This CDR3 is built from 15 residues. Germline CDR1 and CDR2: SGHVS and FQNEAQ. V lost 5 bases and J lost 6; bases outside the gene matches: 10. CDR3: CASSEPGQPINEQFF. CDR3 bases: TGTGCCAGCAGCGAACCGGGACAGCCGATCAATGAGCAGTTCTTC.

The chain employs TRBV5-4 and TRBJ2-2; TRBD2 might be the D (6 bases). The germline gives CDR1 SGHNT, CDR2 YYREEE (reference sequence). The CDR3 contains 15 residues. With 0 bases removed from V and 3 bases from J, the gap between germline ends came to 9 bases. The CDR3 loop is CASSLAGVDTGELFF. The CDR3 DNA reads as TGTGCCAGCAGCTTGGCGGGAGTTGACACCGGGGAGCTGTTTTTT.

The genes are TRBV5-1 and TRBJ2-3; TRBD2 matches at 12 bases. The germline V gene has CDR1 SGHRS and CDR2 YFSETQ. The V and J ends lost 2 bases and 3 bases, in that order; junction bases with no gene match: 10. CDR3 length: 18 amino acids. This CDR3 reads CASSLLLAGGPITDTQYF. The CDR3 coding sequence is TGCGCCAGCAGCTTACTTCTAGCGGGAGGGCCCATAACAGATACGCAGTATTTT.

This sequence joins TRBV11-3 and TRBJ2-1, with TRBD2 matching over 12 bases. The V gene's germline CDR1 is SGHNT and CDR2 YENEEA. The CDR3 runs to 17 residues. Trimming at V came to 0 bases and at J to 5 bases, leaving 5 bases not matched to a gene. In DNA form, the CDR3 reads TGTGCCAGCAGCTTAGATTCCGGACTAGCGGGGAACAATGAGCAGTTCTTC. The encoded protein is CASSLDSGLAGNNEQFF. Drawing the rest from reference TRBV11-3 and TRBJ2-1, the complete variable domain is EAGVVQSPRYKIIEKKQPVAFWCNPISGHNTLYWYLQNLGQGPELLIRYENEEAVDDSQLPKDRFSAERLKGVDSTLKIQPAELGDSAVYLCASSLDSGLAGNNEQFFGPGTRLTVL.

The CDR3 DNA is TGTGCCAGCAGCCCGGACAGCAATGAGCAGTTCTTC. Translating it yields CASSPDSNEQFF. The chain combines TRBV11-3 with TRBJ2-1; D perhaps matches TRBD1 (6 bases). The CDR3 runs to 12 residues. Per the germline V gene, CDR1 is SGHNT and CDR2 is YENEEA. V dropped 5 bases and J dropped 6 bases, with 8 bases sitting between them.

The rearrangement links TRBV5-1 to TRBJ2-3, with 7 bases lining up with TRBD2. The J segment lost 0 bases and the V segment lost 3 bases, leaving 7 bases of the junction unmatched. CDR1 and CDR2 from the germline V gene are SGHRS and YFSETQ. The CDR3 has 16 residues. CDR3 loop: CASSSSYGRSTDTQYF. The DNA for the CDR3 is TGCGCCAGCAGCTCCTCGTACGGGAGGAGCACAGATACGCAGTATTTT.

The rearrangement uses TRBV2 and TRBJ2-7, with 10 nucleotides matching TRBD2. The germline V gene has CDR1 SNHLY and CDR2 FYNNEI. The length of the CDR3 is 15 residues. V lost 5 bases and J lost 3; bases outside the gene matches: 7. Here the CDR3 reads CASSPWTSGLYEQYF. The CDR3 DNA follows: TGTGCCAGCAGTCCTTGGACTAGCGGTCTCTACGAGCAGTACTTC.

J is TRBJ2-7 and V is TRBV11-1; tentatively, D is TRBD1 (7 bases). The CDR3 totals 14 residues. The V and J ends lost 5 bases and 3 bases respectively, with 14 bases between them. The germline V gene has CDR1 SGHAT and CDR2 FQDESV (reference sequence). This CDR3 reads CASSGGDRNYEQYF. The CDR3 DNA is TGTGCCAGCAGCGGAGGGGACAGAAACTACGAGCAGTACTTC.

The chain links TRBV29-1 to TRBJ2-2; a possible D gene is TRBD1 (5 bases). The CDR3 sequence is 15 residues long. V shed 3 bases and J shed 4 bases, with 15 bases lying between them. In germline, CDR1 is SQVTM, CDR2 ANQGSEA. CDR3 sequence: CSVDRAGRGTGELFF. CDR3 in DNA: TGCAGCGTTGATAGGGCAGGGCGAGGCACCGGGGAGCTGTTTTTT.

The genes are TRBV5-1 and TRBJ2-5; D unresolved. The V and J ends lost 1 base and 7 bases respectively, with 5 bases between them. The length of the CDR3 is 11 residues. Looked up from germline, CDR1 is SGHRS and CDR2 is YFSETQ. The CDR3 loop is CASSLPGTQYF. The CDR3 DNA is TGCGCCAGCAGCTTGCCGGGGACCCAGTACTTC.

The V gene is TRBV7-3, the J gene TRBJ2-7; possibly TRBD2 for D (6 bases). The CDR3 covers 16 residues. From germline, CDR1 is SGHTA and CDR2 FQGTGA. V was pared by 5 bases and J by 2 bases, with 19 bases between. The CDR3 loop is CASSLNVGGGAYEQYF. The CDR3 coding sequence is TGTGCCAGCAGCCTAAACGTGGGGGGAGGAGCCTACGAGCAGTACTTC.

The CDR3 region is CASSPSLAGGYYEQYF. For the CDR3, the DNA is TGTGCCAGCAGCCCCTCACTAGCGGGAGGCTACTACGAGCAGTACTTC. V and J are TRBV11-1 and TRBJ2-7, with 12 bases that match TRBD2. CDR3 size: 16 residues. V gave up 5 bases and J gave up 3 bases; unmatched junction bases: 8. Germline-derived CDR1 and CDR2 are SGHAT and FQDESV (reference sequence). Using reference TRBV11-1 and TRBJ2-7 for the parts outside the CDR3, the full variable domain is EAEVAQSPRYKITEKSQAVAFWCDPISGHATLYWYRQILGQGPELLVQFQDESVVDDSQLPKDRFSAERLKGVDSTLKIQPAELGDSAMYLCASSPSLAGGYYEQYFGPGTRLTVT.

The chain carries TRBV15 and TRBJ2-1; 7 nucleotides line up with TRBD1. Germline CDR1 LNHNV, CDR2 YYDKDF (reference sequence). The J segment lost 6 bases and the V segment lost 0 bases, leaving 11 bases of the junction unmatched. The CDR3 runs 17 residues. The CDR3 nucleotides are TGTGCCACCAGCAGAGAAGCGACAGGGAGTTTATCCAATGAGCAGTTCTTC. Translating it yields CATSREATGSLSNEQFF. The whole variable domain, filled in from reference TRBV15 and TRBJ2-1, reads DAMVIQNPRYQVTQFGKPVTLSCSQTLNHNVMYWYQQKSSQAPKLLFHYYDKDFNNEADTPDNFQSRRPNTSFCFLDIRSPGLGDTAMYLCATSREATGSLSNEQFFGPGTRLTVL.

The CDR3: CASSPDSPGSIQYF. CDR3 coding DNA: TGTGCCAGCAGCCCGGACAGCCCTGGGAGCATTCAGTACTTC. The chain joins TRBV5-4 to TRBJ2-4, with D maybe TRBD1 (6 bases). V was pared by 4 bases and J by 9 bases, with 17 bases between. CDR1 SGHNT and CDR2 YYREEE come from the germline V gene (reference sequence). The CDR3 covers 14 residues. Full variable domain (outside the CDR3, taken from reference TRBV5-4 and TRBJ2-4): ETGVTQSPTHLIKTRGQQVTLRCSSQSGHNTVSWYQQALGQGPQFIFQYYREEENGRGNFPPRFSGLQFPNYSSELNVNALELDDSALYLCASSPDSPGSIQYFGAGTRLSVL.

J is TRBJ1-3 and V is TRBV4-1; TRBD1 might be the D (6 bases). Trimming left V 4 bases short and J 3 bases short, with 13 bases between. Germline V gene sequence: CDR1 MGHRA, CDR2 YSYEKL. This CDR3 has 15 residues. CDR3 loop: CASSPSRGIGNTIYF. The DNA of the CDR3 is TGCGCCAGCAGCCCATCCAGGGGAATTGGAAACACCATATATTTT.

The chain links TRBV2 to TRBJ2-3, with 7 bases identical to TRBD2. The V and J ends lost 2 bases and 2 bases, in that order; junction bases with no gene match: 4. Germline CDR1 reads SNHLY; CDR2 reads FYNNEI. The CDR3 totals 15 residues. The CDR3 region has the DNA TGTGCCAGCAGTGAACAGGCGGGGGACACAGATACGCAGTATTTT. Translated: CASSEQAGDTDTQYF.

This clone occurred a few times. This chain links TRBV10-1 with TRBJ2-1; 8 nucleotides align to TRBD1. The CDR3 spans 16 residues. Germline CDR1 reads WNHNN; CDR2 reads SYGVQD (reference sequence). J lost 2 bases, V lost 6 bases, and 9 bases had no gene match. CDR3 in amino acids: CASSPFDRGTYNEQFF. CDR3 DNA sequence: TGCGCCAGCAGCCCATTCGACAGGGGTACCTACAATGAGCAGTTCTTC.

The chain combines TRBV4-1 with TRBJ1-1; unclear D gene. The CDR3 runs to 16 residues. Trimming removed 4 bases from V and 4 bases from J, with 19 bases in between. Germline CDR1 and CDR2: MGHRA and YSYEKL. The CDR3 region has the DNA TGCGCCAGCAGCCCCCAGCCGATGGTGTGGAGCACTGAAGCTTTCTTT. Translated: CASSPQPMVWSTEAFF.

This clone was seen more than once but under ten times. V usage is TRBV13 and J usage is TRBJ2-7, with 10 bases lining up with TRBD1. Trimming removed 4 bases from V and 6 bases from J; junction bases left unmatched: 6. Looked up from germline, CDR1 is PRHDT and CDR2 is FYEKMQ (reference sequence). The CDR3 runs to 14 residues. This chain's CDR3 is CASSWGQGNGEQYF. The CDR3 DNA reads TGTGCCAGCAGCTGGGGACAGGGGAACGGCGAGCAGTACTTC.

This rearrangement joins TRBV9 to TRBJ2-3; 7 positions match TRBD2. This CDR3 region has 16 residues. Germline V CDR1 and CDR2: SGDLS, YYNGEE. Trimming at V came to 0 bases and at J to 0 bases, leaving 4 bases not matched to a gene. The chain's CDR3 is CASSVVSGASTDTQYF. Here the CDR3 DNA reads TGTGCCAGCAGCGTAGTGAGCGGGGCAAGCACAGATACGCAGTATTTT.

The V call is TRBV7-2, the J call TRBJ2-7; TRBD2 might be the D (6 bases). CDR3 length equals 15 residues. Germline V gene sequence: CDR1 SGHTA, CDR2 FQGNSA. V was shortened by 1 base and J by 3 bases, with 13 bases between the two germline ends. The CDR3: CASSLGAGSGYEQYF. CDR3 nucleotide sequence: TGTGCCAGCAGCTTAGGGGCGGGATCGGGCTACGAGCAGTACTTC.

The chain employs TRBV6-5 and TRBJ2-4, with TRBD1 as a possible D gene (5 bases). Germline assignment: CDR1 MNHEY and CDR2 SVGAGI. Trimming took off 6 bases at V and 6 bases at J, with 12 bases between the two ends. The CDR3 sequence is 13 residues long. In nucleotides, the CDR3 is TGTGCCAGCAGGCCAGGGTCAGGAAACATTCAGTACTTC. The encoded protein is CASRPGSGNIQYF.

The rearrangement uses TRBV29-1 and TRBJ2-1; TRBD2 aligns across 13 bases. The V segment lost 8 bases and the J segment 1 base; nucleotides outside the gene matches: 8. The germline V gene has CDR1 SQVTM and CDR2 ANQGSEA. The CDR3 runs 16 residues. The CDR3 coding sequence is TGCAGCACGACCGGACTAGCGGGAGTTTCCTACAATGAGCAGTTCTTC. Protein: CSTTGLAGVSYNEQFF.

The gene calls are TRBV6-6 and TRBJ1-5; possible D gene TRBD1, 5 bases. The germline V gene encodes CDR1 MNHNY and CDR2 SVGAGI (reference sequence). The CDR3 loop spans 15 amino acids. Trimming removed 4 bases from V and 0 bases from J, with 10 bases in between. The CDR3 coding sequence is TGTGCCAGCAGTTCAGGGCAGCATAGCAATCAGCCCCAGCATTTT. As protein: CASSSGQHSNQPQHF.

This chain connects TRBV19 to TRBJ1-5, with 8 bases matching TRBD1. From germline, CDR1 is LNHDA and CDR2 SQIVND (reference sequence). CDR3 length equals 21 residues. The V gene end was trimmed by 1 base and the J gene end by 8 bases; junction bases not matched to a gene: 25. The CDR3 DNA sequence: TGTGCCAGTAGTATAGTAGGAGGACTTGTCGGGACAGGACTTGTGGCGAAGCCCCAGCATTTT. Translated, it gives CASSIVGGLVGTGLVAKPQHF. Combining the CDR3 with reference TRBV19 and TRBJ1-5 gives the whole variable domain DGGITQSPKYLFRKEGQNVTLSCEQNLNHDAMYWYRQDPGQGLRLIYYSQIVNDFQKGDIAEGYSVSREKKESFPLTVTSAQKNPTAFYLCASSIVGGLVGTGLVAKPQHFGDGTRLSIL.